These 31 T cell receptor beta chains were sequenced from one sample in a study of blood T cell repertoires in COVID-19. The method was immunoSEQ multiplex PCR; TCRdb's version includes in-frame clones alone and lacks a portion of them. The sample consists of 180,000 or so clones, around 90% of them appearing once. Sequencing input: peripheral blood. The receptors shown here come from a woman aged 45 to 65 with acute or convalescent COVID-19.

The gene calls are TRBV6-6 and TRBJ1-1, with D uncertain. Germline CDR1 and CDR2: MNHNY and SVGAGI (reference sequence). V lost 6 bases and J lost 0, with 14 bases in between. This CDR3 has 15 residues. The CDR3 loop reads CASRSGNRLNTEAFF. Written as DNA, the CDR3 is TGTGCCAGCAGGTCGGGGAACCGGCTGAACACTGAAGCTTTCTTT.

The rearrangement joins TRBV2 to TRBJ2-5; 11 bases are shared with TRBD2. Germline V gives CDR1 SNHLY, CDR2 FYNNEI. CDR3 length: 15 amino acids. V lost 2 bases and J lost 5; bases outside the gene matches: 4. The CDR3 sequence is CASSEFRTSGETQYF. DNA for the CDR3: TGTGCCAGCAGTGAATTTAGGACTAGCGGGGAGACCCAGTACTTC.

The chain's CDR3 is CASSLGTSGGIETQYF. Written as DNA, the CDR3 is TGTGCCAGCAGCCTAGGGACTAGCGGGGGTATTGAGACCCAGTACTTC. The rearrangement joins TRBV7-3 to TRBJ2-5, with 14 nucleotides matching TRBD2. CDR1 is SGHTA, CDR2 FQGTGA, per germline. J gave up 5 bases and V 5 bases, and 7 bases lay outside the gene matches. CDR3 length: 16 residues. The whole variable domain, remainder taken from reference TRBV7-3 and TRBJ2-5, is GAGVSQTPSNKVTEKGKYVELRCDPISGHTALYWYRQSLGQGPEFLIYFQGTGAADDSGLPNDRFFAVRPEGSVSTLKIQRTERGDSAVYLCASSLGTSGGIETQYFGPGTRLLVL.

The V gene is TRBV13, the J gene TRBJ2-5; D may be TRBD2 (7 bases). The germline gives CDR1 PRHDT, CDR2 FYEKMQ (reference sequence). CDR3 length equals 14 residues. V lost 7 bases to trimming and J lost 5 bases, with 17 bases between them. The CDR3 is CASNRGAGSETQYF. The CDR3 DNA follows: TGTGCCAGCAACCGGGGGGCGGGGTCGGAGACCCAGTACTTC.

CDR3 sequence (DNA): TGTGCCAGCAGCTTTAACGAGGACAGGGCGTTGCGCGAGACCCAGTACTTC. It encodes CASSFNEDRALRETQYF. This rearrangement joins TRBV7-9 to TRBJ2-5; TRBD1 agrees at 8 bases. CDR1 SEHNR and CDR2 FQNEAQ come from the germline V gene (reference sequence). The V segment lost 3 bases and the J segment 5 bases; nucleotides outside the gene matches: 14. The CDR3 has 17 residues.

V gene TRBV11-2 combines with J gene TRBJ2-1, with 12 bases identical to TRBD1. From germline, CDR1 is SGHAT and CDR2 FQNNGV. Trimming cost V 6 bases and J 8 bases; bases outside gene matches: 8. The CDR3 spans 15 residues. The CDR3 DNA sequence: TGTGCCAGCAGTCCAGGGACAGGGGGCTTCTATGAGCAGTTCTTC. Protein product: CASSPGTGGFYEQFF.

About this clone: Germline is not matched at one junction end, which may reflect a read error. The gene calls are TRBV7-9 and TRBJ2-7, with a tentative D call TRBD2 (5 bases). This CDR3 comprises 13 residues. Germline V gene sequence: CDR1 SEHNR, CDR2 FQNEAQ (reference sequence). CDR3 region: CASSLVMGVEQYF. The DNA for the CDR3 is TGTGCCAGCAGTTTAGTGATGGGAGTCGAGCAGTACTTC.

Worth noting for this clone: This same CDR3 is encoded by further DNA sequences in the sample. This chain uses TRBV18 with TRBJ1-1, with a possible D match to TRBD1 (5 bases). The V gene lost 3 bases and the J gene lost 5 bases, with 10 bases spanning the gap. The CDR3 is 13 residues long. Looked up from germline, CDR1 is KGHSH and CDR2 is LQKENI. CDR3: CASSPSQGTEAFF. The CDR3 nucleotides are TGTGCCAGCTCACCTTCTCAGGGTACTGAAGCTTTCTTT.

The gene calls are TRBV27 and TRBJ1-5; TRBD1 matches 10 bases. The V and J ends lost 5 bases and 7 bases, in that order; junction bases with no gene match: 5. The CDR3 totals 14 residues. Germline V gene sequence: CDR1 MNHEY, CDR2 SMNVEV (reference sequence). The CDR3, as DNA: TGTGCCAGCAGTCCGGGACAGGGGTACCAGCCCCAGCATTTT. Encoded protein: CASSPGQGYQPQHF.

This clone was observed a handful of times. The chain carries TRBV7-2 and TRBJ2-7; TRBD2 aligns across 9 bases. The J segment lost 5 bases and the V segment lost 0 bases, leaving 5 bases of the junction unmatched. The CDR3 totals 15 residues. Germline CDR1 and CDR2: SGHTA and FQGNSA. CDR3 sequence: CASSLARSGGNEQYF. CDR3 in DNA: TGTGCCAGCAGCTTAGCGCGGAGCGGGGGGAACGAGCAGTACTTC. The whole variable domain, remainder taken from reference TRBV7-2 and TRBJ2-7, is GAGVSQSPSNKVTEKGKDVELRCDPISGHTALYWYRQSLGQGLEFLIYFQGNSAPDKSGLPSDRFSAERTGGSVSTLTIQRTQQEDSAVYLCASSLARSGGNEQYFGPGTRLTVT.

V usage is TRBV19 and J usage is TRBJ1-3, with D hard to call. V lost 10 bases, J lost 2 bases, and 21 bases lay in between. Per the germline V gene, CDR1 is LNHDA and CDR2 is SQIVND (reference sequence). The CDR3 has 16 residues. This chain's CDR3 is CATTQARVGTGNTIYF. CDR3 nucleotides: TGTGCCACCACCCAAGCCCGGGTAGGAACTGGAAACACCATATATTTT.

A few counts support this clone. The genes are TRBV5-8 and TRBJ1-5; D not resolved. Germline V gene lookup returns CDR1 SGHTS and CDR2 YDEGEE. The CDR3 runs 15 residues. The V and J ends lost 2 bases and 0 bases respectively, with 9 bases between them. The CDR3 loop is CASSFEVDSNQPQHF. For the CDR3, the DNA is TGTGCCAGCAGCTTTGAGGTTGATAGCAATCAGCCCCAGCATTTT.

The chain couples TRBV5-4 to TRBJ2-1; 9 bases are a match to TRBD1. Germline CDR1 and CDR2: SGHNT and YYREEE (reference sequence). The CDR3 extends over 15 amino acids. Trimming took 4 bases from V and 1 from J; bases not matched to a gene: 3. CDR3 sequence (DNA): TGTGCCAGCAGCGCCGGACAGGGGTCCTACAATGAGCAGTTCTTC. As protein: CASSAGQGSYNEQFF.

J is TRBJ1-1 and V is TRBV7-9; 7 bases match TRBD1. Germline lookup yields CDR1 SEHNR and CDR2 FQNEAQ (reference sequence). This CDR3 has 16 residues. The V gene end was trimmed by 1 base and the J gene end by 1 base; junction bases not matched to a gene: 6. This CDR3 is CASSLGVTGRNTEAFF. The DNA for the CDR3 is TGTGCCAGCAGCTTAGGGGTGACAGGGAGGAACACTGAAGCTTTCTTT.

The V and J genes are TRBV6-5 and TRBJ2-7; TRBD2 matches 10 bases. The V and J ends lost 6 bases and 1 base, in that order; junction bases with no gene match: 6. Looked up from germline, CDR1 is MNHEY and CDR2 is SVGAGI. The CDR3 is 15 residues long. In DNA form, the CDR3 reads TGTGCCAGCAGAGGACCGGGACTAGCGTCCTACGAGCAGTACTTC. It specifies CASRGPGLASYEQYF.

A few counts support this clone. CDR3 in DNA: TGTGCCAGCAGTCTGGGGGGGACAGGGGGCAGGTGGACTGAAGCTTTCTTT. It is translated as CASSLGGTGGRWTEAFF. V is TRBV6-6 and J is TRBJ1-1; 12 nucleotides line up with TRBD1. Germline CDR1 MNHNY, CDR2 SVGAGI (reference sequence). V trimming: 5 bases; J trimming: 5 bases; junction bases outside the gene matches: 12. The CDR3 sequence is 17 residues long.

The chain has TRBV15 and TRBJ1-1; D unresolved. Trimming removed 8 bases at V and 0 bases at J, with 10 bases between. The CDR3 consists of 13 residues. Germline V lookup: CDR1 LNHNV, CDR2 YYDKDF (reference sequence). The CDR3 region has the DNA TGTGCCACCCGAGGTCTCCTGAACACTGAAGCTTTCTTT. Translating gives CATRGLLNTEAFF.

The V call is TRBV7-9, the J call TRBJ1-1, with a weak D call TRBD1 (5 bases). Germline lookup yields CDR1 SEHNR and CDR2 FQNEAQ (reference sequence). This CDR3 comprises 11 residues. The V end lost 5 bases, the J end lost 7 bases, and 8 bases lay between the germline ends. The CDR3 region has the DNA TGTGCCAGCAGCCAGGGAATTGAAGCTTTCTTT. It codes for CASSQGIEAFF.

The V gene is TRBV11-2, the J gene TRBJ1-2; TRBD1 is a possible D gene (6 bases). This CDR3 is 14 amino acids long. CDR1 SGHAT and CDR2 FQNNGV come from the germline V gene. The V and J ends lost 5 bases and 7 bases respectively, with 17 bases between them. CDR3 amino acids: CASSATGGAGGYTF. CDR3 DNA sequence: TGTGCCAGCAGCGCCACCGGGGGGGCAGGTGGCTACACCTTC.

This clone turned up a few times. The rearrangement uses TRBV14 and TRBJ2-2; the D gene is possibly TRBD2 (6 bases). The CDR3 has 14 residues. Trimming removed 2 bases at V and 5 bases at J, with 9 bases between. Germline-derived CDR1 and CDR2 are SGHDN and FVKESK. This chain's CDR3 is CASSQFAGTGELFF. CDR3 nucleotide sequence: TGTGCCAGCAGCCAATTCGCGGGGACCGGGGAGCTGTTTTTT. The full variable domain, completed using reference TRBV14 and TRBJ2-2, is EAGVTQFPSHSVIEKGQTVTLRCDPISGHDNLYWYRRVMGKEIKFLLHFVKESKQDESGMPNNRFLAERTGGTYSTLKVQPAELEDSGVYFCASSQFAGTGELFFGEGSRLTVL.

The gene calls are TRBV11-3 and TRBJ2-5; D may be TRBD2 (6 bases). Trimming took off 4 bases at V and 5 bases at J, with 14 bases between the two ends. The CDR3 is 14 residues long. Looked up from germline, CDR1 is SGHNT and CDR2 is YENEEA. The CDR3 loop reads CASSSAVGGETQYF. In DNA, the CDR3 is TGTGCCAGCAGCTCGGCCGTTGGGGGGGAGACCCAGTACTTC.

This clone turned up a few times. This chain uses TRBV10-3 with TRBJ2-1, with 7 bases that match TRBD2. This CDR3 has 15 residues. The J segment lost 7 bases and the V segment lost 3 bases, leaving 9 bases of the junction unmatched. Germline V gene sequence: CDR1 ENHRY, CDR2 SYGVKD. The CDR3 spells CAISERSGAENEQFF. CDR3 sequence (DNA): TGTGCCATCAGTGAAAGAAGCGGGGCCGAGAATGAGCAGTTCTTC.

The genes are TRBV18 and TRBJ1-1; 8 nucleotides line up with TRBD1. This CDR3 has 15 residues. V was clipped by 5 bases and J by 0 bases; unmatched bases: 5. In germline, CDR1 is KGHSH, CDR2 LQKENI. CDR3 sequence (DNA): TGTGCCAGCTCATATGGACAGGGCATGAACACTGAAGCTTTCTTT. Translation: CASSYGQGMNTEAFF.

The chain links TRBV3-1 (or the pseudogene TRBV3-2) to TRBJ2-2; 8 positions match TRBD2. J lost 2 bases, V lost 4 bases, and 9 bases had no gene match. Germline lookup yields CDR1 LGHDT and CDR2 YNNKEL (reference sequence). This CDR3 is 17 amino acids long. CDR3 coding DNA: TGTGCCAGCAGCCCCAGGCCGGGACTAGAAAACACCGGGGAGCTGTTTTTT. Its protein product is CASSPRPGLENTGELFF.

The chain recombines TRBV5-8 with TRBJ2-7; 8 bases agree with TRBD1. CDR1 and CDR2 (germline): SGHTS, YDEGEE. The CDR3 covers 16 residues. The V segment lost 5 bases and the J segment 1 base; nucleotides outside the gene matches: 11. The CDR3 loop is CASRHVGGTGSYEQYF. CDR3 DNA sequence: TGTGCCAGCAGACACGTTGGCGGGACAGGTTCCTACGAGCAGTACTTC.

The V call is TRBV11-3, the J call TRBJ2-7; D perhaps matches TRBD2 (5 bases). The CDR3 consists of 15 residues. Germline CDR1 and CDR2: SGHNT and YENEEA. V was shortened by 5 bases and J by 3 bases, with 17 bases between the two germline ends. CDR3 sequence reads: CASSRGVGKGYEQYF. CDR3 sequence (DNA): TGTGCCAGCAGCCGGGGAGTAGGGAAGGGCTACGAGCAGTACTTC.

The genes are TRBV24-1 and TRBJ1-1; TRBD1 matches at 7 bases. CDR3 length: 15 residues. The germline V gene has CDR1 KGHDR and CDR2 SFDVKD. J was trimmed by 1 base and V by 5 bases; bases with no gene match: 6. The CDR3 spells CATSGQTGRNTEAFF. The CDR3 nucleotides read TGTGCCACCAGTGGCCAGACAGGGAGGAACACTGAAGCTTTCTTT.

The chain uses TRBV7-6 and TRBJ1-1; no definite D call. V was clipped by 1 base and J by 0 bases, with 15 bases between them. The CDR3 runs to 17 residues. Germline lookup yields CDR1 SGHVS and CDR2 FNYEAQ. The CDR3 nucleotides are TGTGCCAGCAGCTTAGTGGGCATTGGCGACATGAACACTGAAGCTTTCTTT. This sequence encodes CASSLVGIGDMNTEAFF.

In this sample, this clone turned up a few times. One end of the junction does not line up with germline, which may come from a read error. The gene calls are TRBV30 and TRBJ1-3; no reliable D call. The germline V gene has CDR1 GTSNPN and CDR2 SVGIG (reference sequence). The CDR3 length is 13 residues. CDR3 loop: CAWTTWAGNTIYF. In DNA, the CDR3 is TGTGCTTGGACCACCTGGGCCGGAAACACCATATATTTT.

The rearrangement uses TRBV6-5 and TRBJ1-2, with 7 bases that match TRBD1. Germline V gives CDR1 MNHEY, CDR2 SVGAGI. CDR3 size: 16 residues. The J segment lost 0 bases and the V segment lost 0 bases, leaving 4 bases of the junction unmatched. The CDR3 DNA sequence: TGTGCCAGCAGTTACTCGTGGGACAGATCTAACTATGGCTACACCTTC. It specifies CASSYSWDRSNYGYTF.

This chain joins TRBV5-1 and TRBJ2-2, with 14 bases fitting TRBD2. The ends lost 4 bases at V and 8 bases at J; junction bases unmatched: 13. Per germline, CDR1 SGHRS and CDR2 YFSETQ. This CDR3 spans 18 amino acids. The CDR3 is CASSPTPGLAGARGELFF. The CDR3 DNA sequence: TGCGCCAGCAGCCCGACACCGGGACTAGCGGGAGCTAGGGGGGAGCTGTTTTTT.